Listed below are T cell receptor beta chains from one sample, sequenced in a study of T-cell reconstitution after alpha-beta-depleted transplantation in children. TCRdb called the PCR reads again in MiXCR, with one record for every CDR3 protein. The table shows around 960,000 distinct CDR3 sequences, with about 30% occurring only once. Sequenced material: PBMCs, mostly from graft donor cells, taken 360 days after TCRalphabeta/CD19-depleted stem cell transplant. The source of these receptors is a boy younger than two who had a stem cell transplant for SCID, so the T cells may come from the graft donor. CDR3s include the opening cysteine and the closing phenylalanine or tryptophan. Fields, in order: D gene, clone size, J gene, V gene, CDR3 protein, CDR3 DNA. The D gene is left open where the match is weak. Size tells how often a clone was seen (once, few, many) or the class of an expanded clone, and some rows leave it out.

. few TRBJ2-5 TRBV4-2 CASSHGQGEWETQYF TGTGCCAGCAGCCATGGGCAGGGAGAATGGGAGACCCAGTACTTC
TRBD2 . TRBJ2-1 TRBV15 CATSGSTSGGLGSYNEQFF TGTGCCACCAGCGGATCGACTAGCGGGGGGTTAGGGTCCTACAATGAGCAGTTCTTC
. few TRBJ1-5 TRBV12-3/TRBV12-4 CASSPYMGGGNQPQHF TGTGCCAGCAGTCCCTATATGGGAGGAGGAAATCAGCCCCAGCATTTT
TRBD2 . TRBJ2-1 TRBV5-1 CASSPDPSGGRYNEQFF TGCGCCAGCAGCCCCGACCCTAGCGGGGGGCGGTACAATGAGCAGTTCTTC
TRBD1 . TRBJ1-1 TRBV7-9 CASSLAGSAGGTEAFF TGTGCCAGCAGCTTAGCTGGTAGCGCAGGGGGCACTGAAGCTTTCTTT
. . TRBJ2-1 TRBV20-1 CSARESWGSLNEQFF TGCAGTGCTAGAGAATCTTGGGGGTCCCTAAATGAGCAGTTCTTC
TRBD2 . TRBJ2-3 TRBV11-2 CASSLYGTSEDTQYF TGTGCCAGCAGCTTATACGGGACTAGCGAAGATACGCAGTATTTT
TRBD2 . TRBJ2-1 TRBV5-1 CASSTSGTIFHEQFF TGCGCCAGCAGCACATCCGGGACTATTTTCCATGAGCAGTTCTTC
. . TRBJ2-1 TRBV4-1 CASSQEGATVTEQFF TGCGCCAGCAGCCAAGAGGGGGCGACTGTGACCGAGCAGTTCTTC
. few TRBJ2-3 TRBV7-9 CASSPGDRASTDTQYF TGTGCCAGCAGCCCAGGGGATAGGGCTAGCACAGATACGCAGTATTTT
. . TRBJ2-7 TRBV10-3 CAISGTVGSYEQYF TGTGCCATCAGTGGGACGGTAGGCTCCTACGAGCAGTACTTC
. . TRBJ2-7 TRBV5-1 CASSNSDGYEQYF TGCGCCAGCAGCAATTCGGACGGCTACGAGCAGTACTTC
. . TRBJ1-1 TRBV12-3/TRBV12-4 CASSLVSKANTEAFF TGTGCCAGCAGTTTGGTATCTAAGGCGAACACTGAAGCTTTCTTT
. many TRBJ2-7 TRBV10-3 CAISGGEKEQYF TGTGCCATCAGTGGGGGGGAGAAGGAGCAGTACTTC
. few TRBJ1-1 TRBV13 CASSLGRKGNTEAFF TGTGCCAGCAGCTTAGGCCGGAAGGGTAACACTGAAGCTTTCTTT
. few TRBJ2-1 TRBV9 CASSVEEGFSLYNEQFF TGTGCCAGCAGCGTGGAAGAGGGGTTTTCACTTTACAATGAGCAGTTCTTC
. . TRBJ2-2 TRBV7-9 CASFPRRGRELFF TGTGCCAGCTTTCCCCGGCGAGGGAGGGAGCTGTTTTTT
TRBD2 few TRBJ2-3 TRBV2 CASSVQTSGGPSTDTQYF TGTGCCAGCAGTGTCCAGACTAGCGGGGGCCCAAGCACAGATACGCAGTATTTT
. . TRBJ2-1 TRBV7-9 CASSLVVRYNEQFF TGTGCCAGCAGCTTAGTGGTCAGATACAATGAGCAGTTCTTC
TRBD1 . TRBJ2-3 TRBV3-1 CASSQEPPDREDTDTQYF TGTGCCAGCAGCCAAGAGCCCCCGGACAGGGAGGACACAGATACGCAGTATTTT
. few TRBJ1-2 TRBV20-1 CSASGSGRNYGYTF TGCAGTGCTAGTGGGTCAGGGAGGAACTATGGCTACACCTTC
TRBD1 . TRBJ1-2 TRBV6-1 CASSPQGGSGYTF TGTGCCAGCAGTCCCCAGGGGGGCTCGGGCTACACCTTC
TRBD1 few TRBJ2-7 TRBV4-2 CASSQASGGTGGGRTYEQYF TGTGCCAGCAGCCAAGCTAGCGGCGGGACAGGGGGCGGAAGAACCTACGAGCAGTACTTC
TRBD1 few TRBJ1-1 TRBV20-1 CSARTGRGRNTEAFF TGCAGTGCTAGGACAGGGCGCGGGAGGAACACTGAAGCTTTCTTT
TRBD2 . TRBJ2-3 TRBV20-1 CSATGLAASDTQYF TGCAGTGCCACCGGACTAGCGGCATCAGATACGCAGTATTTT
. . TRBJ2-7 TRBV4-2 CSSSQGGAGWPEQYF TGTTCCAGCAGCCAAGGAGGGGCAGGGTGGCCAGAGCAGTACTTC
. . TRBJ2-7 TRBV20-1 CSARRGANPPSDEQYF TGCAGTGCCCGAAGAGGAGCCAATCCACCTTCGGACGAGCAGTACTTC
. . TRBJ2-7 TRBV28 CASSTGFVDEQYF TGTGCCAGCAGTACAGGGTTTGTTGACGAGCAGTACTTC
. few TRBJ2-1 TRBV15 CATSRDGYSWVQEQFF TGTGCCACCAGCAGAGATGGGTACAGTTGGGTCCAGGAGCAGTTCTTC
TRBD1 . TRBJ1-6 TRBV27 CASSLWTGHINSPLHF TGTGCCAGCAGTTTATGGACAGGGCACATCAATTCACCCCTCCACTTT
TRBD1 . TRBJ2-1 TRBV5-5 CASHAGTGVQFF TGTGCCAGCCATGCCGGGACAGGGGTGCAGTTCTTC
. many TRBJ2-1 TRBV4-2 CASSQALGGEQFF TGTGCCAGCAGCCAGGCTTTGGGGGGTGAGCAGTTCTTC
. . TRBJ1-1 TRBV6-2/TRBV6-3 CASSSIGRGRNRTANTEAFF TGTGCCAGCAGTTCCATCGGCAGGGGCCGCAACCGGACGGCGAACACTGAAGCTTTCTTT
. few TRBJ1-2 TRBV7-2 CASRKQGAGYGYTF TGTGCCAGCAGGAAACAGGGCGCGGGCTATGGCTACACCTTC
. few TRBJ2-2 TRBV5-1 CASSPDPGELFF TGCGCCAGCAGCCCAGACCCCGGGGAGCTGTTTTTT
. . TRBJ1-1 TRBV12-3/TRBV12-4 CASLLSGRDTEAFF TGTGCCAGCTTACTGTCAGGGCGGGACACTGAAGCTTTCTTT
TRBD2 . TRBJ2-1 TRBV12-3/TRBV12-4 CASSLETSGVNEQFF TGTGCCAGCAGTTTGGAGACTAGCGGGGTCAATGAGCAGTTCTTC
. many TRBJ2-7 TRBV12-3/TRBV12-4 CASSLFSYEQYF TGTGCCAGCAGTTTATTCTCCTACGAGCAGTACTTC
. . TRBJ2-7 TRBV10-3 CAISEGTSYEQYF TGTGCCATCAGTGAGGGGACCTCCTACGAGCAGTACTTC
. . TRBJ1-2 TRBV12-3/TRBV12-4 CASTLQAATYGYTF TGTGCCAGCACCTTGCAGGCAGCAACTTATGGCTACACCTTC
. few TRBJ2-3 TRBV20-1 CSASGSDTQYF TGCAGTGCTAGCGGGTCGGATACGCAGTATTTT
TRBD2 once TRBJ2-5 TRBV2 CADRAGGKETQYF TGTGCCGATAGAGCGGGGGGGAAAGAGACCCAGTACTTC